The 16 T cell receptor beta chains presented below share a single source sample, sequenced in a study of blood T cell repertoires in COVID-19. Assay: immunoSEQ multiplex PCR; the TCRdb copy retains only in-frame clones and omits some. In the table there are around 450,000 clones, around 90% of which are singletons. Sequencing used PBMCs or T cells enriched from blood (not recorded which). These receptors were collected from a man between 18 and 29 years old who had recovered from COVID-19.

The rearrangement links TRBV3-1 (or the pseudogene TRBV3-2) to TRBJ2-5, with D possibly matching TRBD1 (5 bases). CDR3 length equals 16 residues. The ends were cut back, 5 bases at V and 4 bases at J, with 20 bases in the middle. Germline V CDR1 and CDR2: LGHDT, YNNKEL (reference sequence). CDR3 region: CASSSRDTDLRETQYF. In nucleotides, the CDR3 is TGTGCCAGCAGCTCCAGGGATACCGACCTGCGAGAGACCCAGTACTTC.

The rearrangement joins TRBV27 to TRBJ1-5; D may be TRBD1 (5 bases). Germline V gene sequence: CDR1 MNHEY, CDR2 SMNVEV (reference sequence). Trimming took 3 bases from V and 4 from J, leaving 13 bases between them. The CDR3 contains 15 residues. Here the CDR3 reads CASSLEGRMNQPQHF. CDR3 in DNA: TGTGCCAGCAGTTTGGAGGGACGGATGAATCAGCCCCAGCATTTT.

The chain employs TRBV7-8 and TRBJ2-5; the D gene is possibly TRBD1 (5 bases). Germline V lookup: CDR1 SGHVS, CDR2 FQNEAQ. The ends were cut back, 3 bases at V and 5 bases at J, with 13 bases in the middle. The CDR3 runs 14 residues. The CDR3 protein is CASSFSYRPETQYF. For the CDR3, the DNA is TGTGCCAGCAGCTTCTCCTACAGGCCGGAGACCCAGTACTTC. Variable domain in full (rest from reference TRBV7-8 and TRBJ2-5): GAGVSQSPRYKVAKRGQDVALRCDPISGHVSLFWYQQALGQGPEFLTYFQNEAQLDKSGLPSDRFFAERPEGSVSTLKIQRTQQEDSAVYLCASSFSYRPETQYFGPGTRLLVL.

V is TRBV4-1 and J is TRBJ1-2; weak D call: TRBD1 (5 bases). The length of the CDR3 is 19 residues. Germline-derived CDR1 and CDR2 are MGHRA and YSYEKL. With 0 bases removed from V and 2 bases from J, the gap between germline ends came to 22 bases. The CDR3 is CASSQDVAQGGWRNYGYTF. In DNA, the CDR3 is TGCGCCAGCAGCCAAGATGTCGCGCAGGGAGGGTGGAGGAACTATGGCTACACCTTC.

The chain couples TRBV19 to TRBJ1-5; 11 positions agree with TRBD1. The germline gives CDR1 LNHDA, CDR2 SQIVND (reference sequence). With 5 bases clipped from V and 6 bases from J, the junction kept 6 bases outside the gene matches. This CDR3 contains 15 residues. The DNA for the CDR3 is TGTGCCAGTAGTTGGACAGGGGGCGGCCGTCAGCCCCAGCATTTT. This codes for CASSWTGGGRQPQHF.

The chain recombines TRBV11-2 with TRBJ2-3; D ambiguous. Germline lookup yields CDR1 SGHAT and CDR2 FQNNGV. This CDR3 contains 13 residues. The V end lost 5 bases, the J end lost 4 bases, and 10 bases lay between the germline ends. The CDR3 loop is CASSPVASDTQYF. The CDR3 nucleotides read TGTGCCAGCAGCCCGGTAGCATCAGATACGCAGTATTTT.

The gene calls are TRBV11-3 and TRBJ2-1; 10 bases agree with TRBD1. From germline, CDR1 is SGHNT and CDR2 YENEEA. V shed 6 bases and J 5 bases; nucleotides not matched to a gene: 10. The CDR3 is made up of 16 amino acids. The CDR3 loop is CASSFGGTGVNNEQFF. Written as DNA, the CDR3 is TGTGCCAGCAGTTTTGGGGGGACAGGGGTTAACAATGAGCAGTTCTTC.

CDR3 sequence reads: CASSPPGGKNYGYTF. The CDR3 DNA reads TGTGCCAGCTCACCTCCGGGGGGGAAGAACTATGGCTACACCTTC. The rearrangement uses TRBV18 and TRBJ1-2; D is possibly TRBD1 (5 bases). The germline V gene encodes CDR1 KGHSH and CDR2 LQKENI. V was clipped by 3 bases and J by 2 bases, with 13 bases between them. CDR3 length: 15 amino acids.

This clone has more than one count but fewer than ten. The chain recombines TRBV2 with TRBJ2-2, with 8 bases fitting TRBD1. The CDR3 is made up of 15 amino acids. Looked up from germline, CDR1 is SNHLY and CDR2 is FYNNEI. The V segment lost 4 bases and the J segment 7 bases; nucleotides outside the gene matches: 8. CDR3: CASSGAGGKIGELFF. The CDR3 DNA follows: TGTGCCAGCAGTGGGGCAGGGGGCAAGATCGGGGAGCTGTTTTTT. Full variable domain (rest looked up from reference TRBV2 and TRBJ2-2): EPEVTQTPSHQVTQMGQEVILRCVPISNHLYFYWYRQILGQKVEFLVSFYNNEISEKSEIFDDQFSVERPDGSNFTLKIRSTKLEDSAMYFCASSGAGGKIGELFFGEGSRLTVL.

This chain uses TRBV6-4 with TRBJ1-2; a weak D match, TRBD1 (6 bases). CDR1 and CDR2 from the germline V gene are MRHNA and SNTAGT. V lost 7 bases and J lost 0, with 18 bases in between. There are 16 residues in the CDR3. This chain's CDR3 is CASIGLGHPPNYGYTF. CDR3 in DNA: TGTGCCAGCATTGGGCTGGGACACCCCCCTAACTATGGCTACACCTTC.

This clone has a single count. The V gene is TRBV7-2, the J gene TRBJ1-6, with TRBD1 identical over 7 bases. J gave up 7 bases and V 2 bases, and 2 bases lay outside the gene matches. From germline, CDR1 is SGHTA and CDR2 FQGNSA. The CDR3 loop spans 14 amino acids. The CDR3 nucleotides are TGTGCCAGCAGCTTATCAGGGGGGAATTCACCCCTCCACTTT. Amino acid sequence: CASSLSGGNSPLHF.

The chain recombines TRBV2 with TRBJ2-7, with TRBD2 matching 10 bases. Germline CDR1 is SNHLY and CDR2 is FYNNEI. The CDR3 extends over 14 amino acids. V lost 10 bases and J lost 7; bases outside the gene matches: 13. This CDR3 reads CAIGLLAGATEQYF. For the CDR3, the DNA is TGTGCCATTGGGTTGCTAGCGGGAGCGACTGAGCAGTACTTC. The whole variable domain, filled in from reference TRBV2 and TRBJ2-7, reads EPEVTQTPSHQVTQMGQEVILRCVPISNHLYFYWYRQILGQKVEFLVSFYNNEISEKSEIFDDQFSVERPDGSNFTLKIRSTKLEDSAMYFCAIGLLAGATEQYFGPGTRLTVT.

This chain joins TRBV10-1 and TRBJ2-2; 9 positions agree with TRBD1. The junction had 7 bases not matched to a gene; V was cut back by 4 bases and J by 1 base. Per germline, CDR1 WNHNN and CDR2 SYGVQD (reference sequence). The CDR3 spans 17 residues. The CDR3 DNA follows: TGCGCCAGCAGTGTCTTTAAGGGACAGGGGAACACCGGGGAGCTGTTTTTT. Residues: CASSVFKGQGNTGELFF.

This clone was found once. The chain links TRBV3-1 (or the pseudogene TRBV3-2) to TRBJ2-1, with 9 positions matching TRBD2. Trimming cost V 0 bases and J 8 bases; bases outside gene matches: 11. CDR1 is LGHDT and CDR2 is YNNKEL in the germline V gene (reference sequence). CDR3 length equals 17 residues. The CDR3 DNA sequence: TGTGCCAGCAGCCAAGAAAAGAGGAGCGGGAGGTTCGATGAGCAGTTCTTC. Its protein product is CASSQEKRSGRFDEQFF.

The chain links TRBV6-5 to TRBJ2-1; 12 nucleotides agree with TRBD2. Germline-derived CDR1 and CDR2 are MNHEY and SVGAGI. This CDR3 has 15 amino acids. The ends lost 5 bases at V and 6 bases at J; junction bases unmatched: 5. CDR3 sequence (DNA): TGTGCCAGCAGTCCGCAACTAGCGGGGGGCAATGAGCAGTTCTTC. It is translated as CASSPQLAGGNEQFF.

This clone has only a few counts. The gene calls are TRBV15 and TRBJ2-7; 9 positions match TRBD1. The trim removed 0 bases at V and 5 bases at J, leaving 5 bases unmatched. Per germline, CDR1 LNHNV and CDR2 YYDKDF (reference sequence). The CDR3 covers 15 residues. CDR3 in DNA: TGTGCCACCAGCAGAGATCGACAGGGGGAACACGAGCAGTACTTC. It is translated as CATSRDRQGEHEQYF. The full variable domain, rest sourced from reference TRBV15 and TRBJ2-7, is DAMVIQNPRYQVTQFGKPVTLSCSQTLNHNVMYWYQQKSSQAPKLLFHYYDKDFNNEADTPDNFQSRRPNTSFCFLDIRSPGLGDTAMYLCATSRDRQGEHEQYFGPGTRLTVT.